The rows below give T cell receptor beta chains drawn from one sample of a study of early T cells in non-severe SARS-CoV-2 infection. TCRdb reprocessed the 5' RACE reads with MiXCR, giving one entry per CDR3 protein. The table includes almost 30,000 distinct CDR3 sequences, more than 4.5% detected once. The sample comprised whole blood. These receptors originate from an adult who was a healthcare worker with PCR-confirmed SARS-CoV-2 infection or an uninfected control (not recorded which). Each CDR3 is given with its conserved first and last residue. Fields, in order: J gene, D gene, clone size, V gene, CDR3 protein, CDR3 DNA. A D gene is named only where the DNA matches it firmly. Clone sizes are given selectively: once, few, many, or a class where the clone is expanded.

>TRBJ2-3|TRBD1|few|TRBV2
CASSDAGTGGTDTQYF
TGTGCCAGCAGTGATGCTGGGACAGGGGGCACAGATACGCAGTATTTT
>TRBJ2-1|.|many|TRBV5-1
CASSLGTQTYNEQFF
TGCGCCAGCAGCTTAGGGACACAGACCTACAATGAGCAGTTCTTC
>TRBJ2-1|.|.|TRBV15
CATSHPITSSYNEQFF
TGTGCCACCAGCCACCCCATTACCTCCTCCTACAATGAGCAGTTCTTC
>TRBJ2-3|.|many|TRBV6-5
CASSPTLGTSGADTQYF
TGTGCCAGCAGTCCCACCCTGGGCACCTCCGGGGCAGATACGCAGTATTTT
>TRBJ2-1|.|many|TRBV7-6
CASSLGGFYNNNEQFF
TGTGCCAGCAGCTTAGGAGGGTTCTATAACAACAATGAGCAGTTCTTC
>TRBJ2-7|TRBD1|many|TRBV7-6
CASSLDWDRGAYEQYF
TGTGCCAGCAGCTTAGATTGGGACAGGGGGGCTTACGAGCAGTACTTC
>TRBJ1-4|TRBD1|many|TRBV3-1
CASSQVTGTGYEKLFF
TGTGCCAGCAGCCAAGTGACCGGGACAGGGTACGAAAAACTGTTTTTT
>TRBJ2-7|TRBD1|.|TRBV4-2
CASSRDRSNSYEQYF
TGTGCCAGCAGCCGGGACAGGTCTAACTCCTACGAGCAGTACTTC
>TRBJ2-3|.|many|TRBV4-3
CASSQYYFGDTQYF
TGCGCCAGCAGCCAATACTACTTCGGAGATACGCAGTATTTT
>TRBJ2-1|.|many|TRBV11-2
CASSLVGNEQFF
TGTGCCAGCAGCTTAGTGGGCAATGAGCAGTTCTTC
>TRBJ1-3|TRBD1|.|TRBV7-2
CASSSHQGAGGNTIYF
TGTGCCAGCAGCTCACACCAGGGGGCAGGTGGAAACACCATATATTTT
>TRBJ2-7|TRBD1|many|TRBV29-1
CSANRGPTEQYF
TGCAGCGCAAACAGGGGGCCTACGGAGCAGTACTTC
>TRBJ2-1|TRBD2|many|TRBV6-2/TRBV6-3
CASRPTSGSLNEQFF
TGTGCCAGCAGACCGACTAGCGGGAGCTTAAATGAGCAGTTCTTC
>TRBJ1-4|.|.|TRBV6-5
CASSDGTAGDEKLFF
TGTGCCAGCAGTGACGGGACGGCCGGTGATGAAAAACTGTTTTTT
>TRBJ2-7|TRBD1|.|TRBV19
CASSRATGTGSYEQYF
TGTGCCAGTAGCAGGGCGACCGGGACAGGTTCTTACGAGCAGTACTTC
>TRBJ2-5|.|few|TRBV11-2
CASSNGGTPQETQYF
TGTGCCAGCAGCAACGGTGGGACACCTCAAGAGACCCAGTACTTC
>TRBJ1-1|.|few|TRBV29-1
CSVDVGATEAFF
TGCAGCGTTGATGTGGGCGCCACTGAAGCTTTCTTT
>TRBJ1-5|.|few|TRBV28
CASSLVRKPGNQPQHF
TGTGCCAGCAGTTTAGTACGGAAGCCAGGCAATCAGCCCCAGCATTTT
>TRBJ1-1|.|few|TRBV10-3
CAIRKPGNTEAFF
TGTGCCATCAGGAAACCCGGGAACACTGAAGCTTTCTTT
>TRBJ1-5|.|.|TRBV15
CATSRGGRNQPQHF
TGTGCCACCAGCCGAGGGGGGCGAAATCAGCCCCAGCATTTT
>TRBJ2-7|.|many|TRBV6-5
CASSLKRDRYEQYF
TGTGCCAGCAGTCTGAAGAGGGACCGCTACGAGCAGTACTTC
>TRBJ1-1|TRBD1|many|TRBV12-3/TRBV12-4
CASSSRGPKNTEAFF
TGTGCCAGCAGTTCAAGGGGGCCAAAGAACACTGAAGCTTTCTTT
>TRBJ2-7|.|medium-sized|TRBV12-3/TRBV12-4
CASRQGRGSYEQYF
TGTGCCAGCAGACAGGGGAGGGGATCCTACGAGCAGTACTTC
>TRBJ2-7|TRBD1|many|TRBV7-2
CASSRHDRVGEQYF
TGTGCCAGCAGCCGCCACGACAGGGTCGGCGAGCAGTACTTC
>TRBJ1-3|TRBD1|many|TRBV5-5
CASSSDRVGNTIYF
TGTGCCAGCAGCTCGGACAGGGTTGGAAACACCATATATTTT
>TRBJ2-5|TRBD2|many|TRBV3-1
CASSQDTGGEETQYF
TGTGCCAGCAGCCAAGATACCGGGGGGGAAGAGACCCAGTACTTC
>TRBJ1-1|.|few|TRBV7-2
CASSKQDTEAFF
TGTGCCAGCAGCAAACAAGACACTGAAGCTTTCTTT
>TRBJ2-1|.|many|TRBV18
CASSPNTLSYNEQFF
TGTGCCAGCTCACCCAACACGCTCTCCTACAATGAGCAGTTCTTC
>TRBJ1-2|.|many|TRBV5-1
CASSRAAGEDGYTF
TGCGCCAGCAGCCGGGCCGCCGGGGAGGATGGCTACACCTTC
>TRBJ2-5|TRBD1|many|TRBV7-9
CASSLGGTGATETQYF
TGTGCCAGCAGCTTAGGAGGGACAGGGGCGACGGAGACCCAGTACTTC
>TRBJ2-7|.|many|TRBV4-2
CASSQEAQRPYEQYF
TGTGCCAGCAGCCAAGAGGCGCAGAGACCCTACGAGCAGTACTTC
>TRBJ2-3|.|few|TRBV12-3/TRBV12-4
CASSLSDTQYF
TGTGCCAGCAGTTTATCTGATACGCAGTATTTT
>TRBJ2-5|.|many|TRBV25-1
CASSDKSVGGGQETQYF
TGTGCCAGCAGTGATAAGTCAGTAGGCGGTGGTCAAGAGACCCAGTACTTC
>TRBJ1-4|TRBD1|many|TRBV6-5
CASSTRTGEKLFF
TGTGCCAGCAGTACTCGGACAGGTGAAAAACTGTTTTTT
>TRBJ1-1|.|many|TRBV2
CASSEREQNTEAFF
TGTGCCAGCAGTGAACGGGAACAGAACACTGAAGCTTTCTTT
>TRBJ1-6|TRBD1|many|TRBV4-2
CASSQEGGQGAVSPLHF
TGTGCCAGCAGCCAAGAAGGCGGACAGGGGGCGGTTTCACCCCTCCACTTT
>TRBJ2-7|.|many|TRBV6-1
CASSDRGQTQF
TGTGCCAGCAGTGATCGAGGACAGACACAATTC
>TRBJ1-1|.|many|TRBV7-8
CASSLATVSNTEAFF
TGTGCCAGCAGCTTAGCGACAGTTTCTAACACTGAAGCTTTCTTT
>TRBJ2-2|TRBD2|many|TRBV7-2
CASSLVAGGVTGELFF
TGTGCCAGCAGCTTAGTTGCGGGAGGAGTCACCGGGGAGCTGTTTTTT
>TRBJ1-6|.|many|TRBV6-1
CASSEGVNNSPLHF
TGTGCCAGCAGTGAGGGGGTTAATAATTCACCCCTCCACTTT
>TRBJ1-3|.|many|TRBV7-9
CASSLVGAAGNTIYF
TGTGCCAGCAGCTTAGTGGGGGCGGCGGGAAACACCATATATTTT
>TRBJ2-3|.|many|TRBV7-8
CASSLLELTDTQYF
TGTGCCAGCAGCCTGCTGGAGTTGACAGATACGCAGTATTTT
>TRBJ2-1|.|.|TRBV19
CASSRGNEQFF
TGTGCCAGTAGTAGGGGTAATGAGCAGTTCTTC
>TRBJ2-7|.|.|TRBV20-1
CSARGAGFYEQYF
TGCAGTGCTAGAGGAGCTGGTTTCTACGAGCAGTACTTC
>TRBJ2-1|TRBD1|many|TRBV7-2
CASSLLLTGGPGVPYNEQFF
TGTGCCAGCAGCTTATTGTTGACAGGGGGCCCGGGGGTGCCCTACAATGAGCAGTTCTTC
>TRBJ1-1|TRBD1|.|TRBV29-1
CSVVNRGFSGAFF
TGCAGCGTTGTCAACAGGGGCTTTTCTGGAGCTTTCTTT
>TRBJ2-1|.|few|TRBV12-5
CASGLEVYEQFF
TGTGCTAGTGGTTTAGAGGTCTATGAGCAGTTCTTC
>TRBJ2-6|.|many|TRBV20-1
CSGQGSGANVLTF
TGCAGTGGTCAGGGATCTGGGGCCAACGTCCTGACTTTC